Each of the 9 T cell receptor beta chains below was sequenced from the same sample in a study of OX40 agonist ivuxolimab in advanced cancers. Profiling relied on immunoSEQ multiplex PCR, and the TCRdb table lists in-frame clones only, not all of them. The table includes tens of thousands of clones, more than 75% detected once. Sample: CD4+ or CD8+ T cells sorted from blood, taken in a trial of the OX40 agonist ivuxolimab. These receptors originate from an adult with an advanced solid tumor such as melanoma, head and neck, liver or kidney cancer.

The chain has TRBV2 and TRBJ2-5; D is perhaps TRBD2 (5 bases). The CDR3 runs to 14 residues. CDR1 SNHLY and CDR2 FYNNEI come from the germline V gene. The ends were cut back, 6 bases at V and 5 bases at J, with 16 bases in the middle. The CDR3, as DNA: TGTGCCAGCAGCCTACTAGGCTCCAGGGAGACCCAGTACTTC. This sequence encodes CASSLLGSRETQYF.

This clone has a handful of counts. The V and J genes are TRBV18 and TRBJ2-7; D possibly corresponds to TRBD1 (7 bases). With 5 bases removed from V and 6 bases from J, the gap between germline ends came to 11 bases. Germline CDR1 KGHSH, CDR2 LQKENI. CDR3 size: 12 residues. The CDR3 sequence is CASSAQGGEQYF. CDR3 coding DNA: TGTGCCAGCTCAGCCCAGGGGGGCGAGCAGTACTTC.

The CDR3 loop is CASSPRTGENSPLHF. CDR3 DNA sequence: TGTGCCAGCAGCCCAAGGACAGGGGAAAATTCACCCCTCCACTTT. This chain joins TRBV5-8 and TRBJ1-6; 9 bases match TRBD1. The germline CDR1 and CDR2 sequences are SGHTS and YDEGEE. The CDR3 is 15 amino acids. V lost 4 bases to trimming and J lost 7 bases; unmatched junction nucleotides: 6.

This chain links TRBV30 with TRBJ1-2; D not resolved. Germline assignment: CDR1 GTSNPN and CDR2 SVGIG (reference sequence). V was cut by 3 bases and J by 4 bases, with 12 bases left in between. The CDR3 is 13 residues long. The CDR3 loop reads CAWRPAPGYGYTF. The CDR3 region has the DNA TGTGCCTGGAGACCCGCCCCGGGCTATGGCTACACCTTC. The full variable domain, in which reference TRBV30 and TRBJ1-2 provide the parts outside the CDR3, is SQTIHQWPATLVQPVGSPLSLECTVEGTSNPNLYWYRQAAGRGLQLLFYSVGIGQISSEVPQNLSASRPQDRQFILSSKKLLLSDSGFYLCAWRPAPGYGYTFGSGTRLTVV.

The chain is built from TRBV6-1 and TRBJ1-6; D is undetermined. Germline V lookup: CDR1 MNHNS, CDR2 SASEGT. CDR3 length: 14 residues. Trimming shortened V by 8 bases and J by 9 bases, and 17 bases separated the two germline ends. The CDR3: CASAAVEDRSPLHF. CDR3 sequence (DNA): TGTGCCAGCGCGGCCGTTGAGGACCGTTCACCCCTCCACTTT.

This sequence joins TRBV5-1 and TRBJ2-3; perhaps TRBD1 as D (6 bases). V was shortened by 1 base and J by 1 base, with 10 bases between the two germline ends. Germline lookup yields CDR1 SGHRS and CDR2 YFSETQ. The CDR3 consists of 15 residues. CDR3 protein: CASSLSDSRTDTQYF. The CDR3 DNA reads TGCGCCAGCAGCTTGTCGGACAGCCGCACAGATACGCAGTATTTT.

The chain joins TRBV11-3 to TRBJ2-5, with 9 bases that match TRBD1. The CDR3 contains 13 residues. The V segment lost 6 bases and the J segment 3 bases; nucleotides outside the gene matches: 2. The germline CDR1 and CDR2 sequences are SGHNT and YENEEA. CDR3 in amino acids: CASRRDREETQYF. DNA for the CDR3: TGTGCCAGCAGGCGGGACAGGGAAGAGACCCAGTACTTC.

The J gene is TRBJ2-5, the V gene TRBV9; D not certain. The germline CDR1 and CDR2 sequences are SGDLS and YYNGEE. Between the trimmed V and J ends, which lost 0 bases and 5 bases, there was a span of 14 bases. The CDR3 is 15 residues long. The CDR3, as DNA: TGTGCCAGCAGCGTAGGAGGTCCTATCGAGGAGACCCAGTACTTC. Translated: CASSVGGPIEETQYF. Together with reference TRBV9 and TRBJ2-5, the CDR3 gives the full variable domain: DSGVTQTPKHLITATGQRVTLRCSPRSGDLSVYWYQQSLDQGLQFLIQYYNGEERAKGNILERFSAQQFPDLHSELNLSSLELGDSALYFCASSVGGPIEETQYFGPGTRLLVL.

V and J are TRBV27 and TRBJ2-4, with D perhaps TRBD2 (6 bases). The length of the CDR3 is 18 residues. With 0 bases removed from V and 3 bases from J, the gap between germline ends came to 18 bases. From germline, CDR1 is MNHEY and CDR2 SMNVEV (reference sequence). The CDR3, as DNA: TGTGCCAGCAGTTTATCCTTTGTAGCTAGCGAAAACAAAAACATTCAGTACTTC. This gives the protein CASSLSFVASENKNIQYF.